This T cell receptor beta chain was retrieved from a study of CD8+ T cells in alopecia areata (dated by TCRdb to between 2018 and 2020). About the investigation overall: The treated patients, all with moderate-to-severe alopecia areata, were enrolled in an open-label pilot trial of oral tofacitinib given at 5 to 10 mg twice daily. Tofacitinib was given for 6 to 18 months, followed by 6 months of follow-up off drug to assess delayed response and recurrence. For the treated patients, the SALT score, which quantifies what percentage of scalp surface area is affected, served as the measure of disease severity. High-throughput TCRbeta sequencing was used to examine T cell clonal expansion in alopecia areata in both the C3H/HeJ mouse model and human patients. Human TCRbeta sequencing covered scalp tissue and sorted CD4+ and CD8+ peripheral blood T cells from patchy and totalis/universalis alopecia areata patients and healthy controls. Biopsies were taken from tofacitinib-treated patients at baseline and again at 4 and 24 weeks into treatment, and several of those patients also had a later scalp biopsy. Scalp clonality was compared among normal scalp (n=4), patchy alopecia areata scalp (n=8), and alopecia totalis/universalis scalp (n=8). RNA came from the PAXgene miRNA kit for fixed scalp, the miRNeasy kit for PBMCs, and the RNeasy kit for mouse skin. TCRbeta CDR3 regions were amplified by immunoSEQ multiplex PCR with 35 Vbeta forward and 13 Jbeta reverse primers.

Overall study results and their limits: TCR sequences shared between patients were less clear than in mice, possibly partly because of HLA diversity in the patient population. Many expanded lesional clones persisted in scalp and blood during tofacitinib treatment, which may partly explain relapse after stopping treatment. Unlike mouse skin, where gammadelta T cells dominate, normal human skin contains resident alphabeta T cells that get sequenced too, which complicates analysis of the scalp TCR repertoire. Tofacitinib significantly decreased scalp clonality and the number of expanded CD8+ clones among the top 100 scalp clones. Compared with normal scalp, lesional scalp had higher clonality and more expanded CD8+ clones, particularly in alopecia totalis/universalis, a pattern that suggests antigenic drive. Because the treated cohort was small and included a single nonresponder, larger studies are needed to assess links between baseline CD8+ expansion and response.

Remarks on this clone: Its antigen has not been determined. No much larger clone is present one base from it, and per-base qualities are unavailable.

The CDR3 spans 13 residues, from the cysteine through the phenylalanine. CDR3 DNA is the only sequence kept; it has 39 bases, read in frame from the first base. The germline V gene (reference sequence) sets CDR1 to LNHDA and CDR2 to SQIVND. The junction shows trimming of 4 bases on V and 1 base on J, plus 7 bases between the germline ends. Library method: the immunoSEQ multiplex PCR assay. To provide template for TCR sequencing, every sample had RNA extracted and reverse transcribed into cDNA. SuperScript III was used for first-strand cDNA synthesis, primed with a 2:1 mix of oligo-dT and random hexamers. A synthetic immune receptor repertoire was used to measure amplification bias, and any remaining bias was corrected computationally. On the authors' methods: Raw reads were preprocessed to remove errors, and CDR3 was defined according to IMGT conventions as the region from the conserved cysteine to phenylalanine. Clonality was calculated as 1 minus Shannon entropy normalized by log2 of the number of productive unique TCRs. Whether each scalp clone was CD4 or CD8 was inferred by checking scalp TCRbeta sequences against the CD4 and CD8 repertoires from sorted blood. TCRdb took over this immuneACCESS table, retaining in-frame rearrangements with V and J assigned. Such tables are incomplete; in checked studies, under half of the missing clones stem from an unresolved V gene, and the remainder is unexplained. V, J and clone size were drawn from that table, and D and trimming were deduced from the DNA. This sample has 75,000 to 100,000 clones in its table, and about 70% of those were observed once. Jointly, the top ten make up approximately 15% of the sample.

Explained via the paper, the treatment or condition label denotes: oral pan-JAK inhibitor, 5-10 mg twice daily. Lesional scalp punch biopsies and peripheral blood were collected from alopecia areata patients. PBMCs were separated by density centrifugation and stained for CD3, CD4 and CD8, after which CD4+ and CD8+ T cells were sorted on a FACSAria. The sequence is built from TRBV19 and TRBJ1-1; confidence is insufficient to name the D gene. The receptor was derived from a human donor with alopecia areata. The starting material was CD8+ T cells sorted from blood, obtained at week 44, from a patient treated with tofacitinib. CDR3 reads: CASSRTANTEAFF. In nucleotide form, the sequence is TGTGCCAGTAGTAGAACAGCGAACACTGAAGCTTTCTTT.